This paragraph covers one T cell receptor beta chain sequence. Its antigen is undetermined. V was trimmed by 7 bases and J by 6 bases, leaving 15 bases between them. Germline loops: CDR1 MNHEY, CDR2 SVGAGI. The CDR3 extends over 13 amino acids. The sample is drawn from a study of a mutant IDH1 vaccine in newly diagnosed glioma. Study information: Treated patients showed a male proportion of roughly 62%, a female proportion of around 40%, and a mean age of 40.4 years. Therapy received beforehand was radiotherapy, temozolomide, or both, with most patients given both.

Time point: baseline, week 1 (first vaccination visit). The treatment was: pre-vaccination baseline after standard-of-care therapy. Using immunoSEQ multiplex PCR, the repertoire was profiled, and TCRdb retains in-frame clones only, with some absent. The sample has some 95,000 clones, roughly 75% seen once. Study observations and caveats: A vaccine-induced immune response developed in roughly 95% of the patients. Top-clonotype changes in peripheral T cells seemed unrelated to pseudoprogression.

The specimen was PBMCs, collected from a glioma patient treated with radiotherapy, temozolomide or both. The J gene is TRBJ1-2, the V gene TRBV6-5, with TRBD1 as a possible D gene (5 bases). The source of this sequence is a man aged 40-49 years with glioma. CDR3 sequence reads: CASTLSGGHGYTF. CDR3 sequence (DNA): TGTGCCAGCACCCTAAGCGGGGGTCATGGCTACACCTTC.